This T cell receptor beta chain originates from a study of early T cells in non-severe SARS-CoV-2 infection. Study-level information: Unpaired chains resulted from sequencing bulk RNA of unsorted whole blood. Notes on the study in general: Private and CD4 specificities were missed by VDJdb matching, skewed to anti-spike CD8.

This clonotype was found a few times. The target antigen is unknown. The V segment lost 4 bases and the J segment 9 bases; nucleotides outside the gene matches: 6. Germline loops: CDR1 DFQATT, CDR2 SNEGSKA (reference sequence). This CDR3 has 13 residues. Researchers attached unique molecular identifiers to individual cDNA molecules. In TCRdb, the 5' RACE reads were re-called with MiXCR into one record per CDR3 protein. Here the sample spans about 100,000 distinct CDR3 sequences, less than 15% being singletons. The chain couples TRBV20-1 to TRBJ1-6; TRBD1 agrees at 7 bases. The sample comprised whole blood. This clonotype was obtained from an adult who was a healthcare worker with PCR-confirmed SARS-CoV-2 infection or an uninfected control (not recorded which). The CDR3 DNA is TGCAGTGCTACCAGGACAGGAGTTTCACCCCTCCACTTT. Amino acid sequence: CSATRTGVSPLHF.